Here is one T cell receptor (beta chain) with its context. What it binds is not known. TCRdb keeps only in-frame clones here, not all; method: immunoSEQ multiplex PCR. This table holds under 140,000 clones, about nine tenths found once. This entry comes from a study of T cell responses to AZD1222 COVID-19 vaccine. Recipients boosted at about 4 weeks or about 12 weeks are pooled. V trimming: 0 bases; J trimming: 6 bases; junction bases outside the gene matches: 6. CDR1 and CDR2 from the germline V gene are LGHNT and FRNRAP. This CDR3 region has 16 residues. General observations from the study: Repertoire sampling occurred only after the peak T cell response.

The material was peripheral blood, obtained 28 days after the second AZD1222 dose. This TCR was recovered from an adult who received the AZD1222 COVID-19 vaccine. The chain is built from TRBV12-5 and TRBJ2-2, with 8 bases matching TRBD1. The CDR3 DNA follows: TGTGCTAGTGGTTTGGTAGTGACAGGGGAATCCGGGGAGCTGTTTTTT. This sequence encodes CASGLVVTGESGELFF.